This TCR beta chain stems from a study of early stage breast cancer tumors. Study-level background: Each sample averaged approximately 10-fold read coverage. General observations from the study: In about 90% of the 16 patients, blood comparison separated tumor from normal breast. Compared with adjacent normal breast, tumors showed 2 to 2.5-fold denser, more clonal T cells.

In germline, CDR1 is MNHNS, CDR2 SASEGT. The germline V and J ends were trimmed by 7 bases and 5 bases, with 20 bases remaining between them. This CDR3 has 15 residues. With regard to this clone: The target antigen is unknown.

Some clones are missing from TCRdb's copy, which holds only in-frame ones; the method was immunoSEQ multiplex PCR. The top ten hold roughly 3.2% of the sample, which has around 78,000 clones, around 80% seen once. The chain employs TRBV6-1 and TRBJ2-5, with D possibly TRBD1 on 6 matching bases. Sequenced input: blood. This receptor was taken from a person aged 55-75 years with breast cancer. The CDR3 region has the DNA TGTGCCAGCACCCTGGGACCTACAAGGGGGGAGACCCAGTACTTC. This translates into CASTLGPTRGETQYF.